The rows below give T cell receptor beta chains drawn from one sample of a study of shared clonotypes between healthy human individuals. The assay was immunoSEQ multiplex PCR, and TCRdb's table has in-frame clones only and misses some. The sample lists about 2 million clones; 95% were seen once. Sequences were obtained from naive CD4+ T cells sorted from blood. These receptors originate from a young man in good health. Both conserved end residues are part of each CDR3. D genes are given only for firm matches. The size of a clone is reported for some rows only, either as once, few or many, or as a class for expanded clones.

v_call,clone_size,d_call,j_call,cdr3_aa,cdr3_nt
TRBV19,-,-,TRBJ2-7,CASSIVAALAYEQYF,TGTGCCAGTAGTATAGTGGCGGCTTTAGCCTACGAGCAGTACTTC
TRBV7-2,-,-,TRBJ2-7,CASSSGPEVYEQYF,TGTGCCAGCAGCAGCGGCCCAGAAGTCTACGAGCAGTACTTC
TRBV30,-,-,TRBJ2-5,CAWRYRRPNQETQYF,TGTGCCTGGAGATATAGGAGACCAAACCAAGAGACCCAGTACTTC
TRBV5-4,once,TRBD2,TRBJ2-3,CASSLTVAGGLTDTQYF,TGTGCCAGCAGCCTCACAGTAGCGGGGGGGCTGACAGATACGCAGTATTTT
TRBV4-1,-,-,TRBJ2-1,CASSSGPSSYNEQFF,TGCGCCAGCAGCTCGGGACCGAGCTCCTACAATGAGCAGTTCTTC
TRBV18,-,-,TRBJ2-7,CASSPPEKRAYEQYF,TGTGCCAGCTCACCACCGGAGAAGCGGGCGTACGAGCAGTACTTC
TRBV5-1,once,-,TRBJ1-2,CASSLATGARGYTF,TGCGCCAGCAGCTTGGCCACGGGGGCGCGTGGCTACACCTTC
TRBV10-3,-,-,TRBJ2-3,CAIRQDLPTDTQYF,TGTGCCATCAGACAGGATCTCCCCACAGATACGCAGTATTTT
TRBV27,-,-,TRBJ2-3,CASRRTGADTQYF,TGTGCCAGCAGGAGGACGGGGGCAGATACGCAGTATTTT
TRBV30,-,-,TRBJ1-4,CAWSSPEKLFF,TGTGCCTGGAGTAGCCCTGAAAAACTGTTTTTT
TRBV7-2,-,TRBD2,TRBJ2-2,CASSYGLAGGLGTGELFF,TGTGCCAGCAGCTATGGACTAGCGGGAGGGCTGGGCACCGGGGAGCTGTTTTTT
TRBV10-3,once,-,TRBJ1-1,CATTAQQGEAEAFF,TGTGCCACCACAGCCCAGCAGGGTGAGGCTGAAGCTTTCTTT